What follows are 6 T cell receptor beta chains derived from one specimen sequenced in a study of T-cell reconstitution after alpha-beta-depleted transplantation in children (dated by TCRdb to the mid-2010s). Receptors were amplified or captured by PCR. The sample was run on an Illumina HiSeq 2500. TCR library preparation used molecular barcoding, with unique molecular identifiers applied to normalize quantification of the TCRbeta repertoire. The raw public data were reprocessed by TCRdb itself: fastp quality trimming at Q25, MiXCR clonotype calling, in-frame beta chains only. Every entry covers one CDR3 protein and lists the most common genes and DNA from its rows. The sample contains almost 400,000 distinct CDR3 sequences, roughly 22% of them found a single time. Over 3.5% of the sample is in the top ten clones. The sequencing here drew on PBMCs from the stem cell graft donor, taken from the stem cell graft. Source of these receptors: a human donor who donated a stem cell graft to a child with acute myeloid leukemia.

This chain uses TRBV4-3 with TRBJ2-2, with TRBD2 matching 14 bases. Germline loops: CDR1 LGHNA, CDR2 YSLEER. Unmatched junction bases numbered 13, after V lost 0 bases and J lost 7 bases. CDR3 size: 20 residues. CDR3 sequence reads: CASSQEHPGLAGDIDGELFF. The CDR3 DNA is TGCGCCAGCAGCCAAGAGCACCCGGGACTAGCGGGAGATATAGACGGGGAGCTGTTTTTT.

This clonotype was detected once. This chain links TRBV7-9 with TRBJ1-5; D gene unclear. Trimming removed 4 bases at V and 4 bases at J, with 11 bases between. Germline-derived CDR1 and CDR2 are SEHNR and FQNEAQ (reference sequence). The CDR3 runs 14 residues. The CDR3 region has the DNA TGTGCCAGCAGCTCAGAGGGTAGGAATCAGCCCCAGCATTTT. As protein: CASSSEGRNQPQHF.

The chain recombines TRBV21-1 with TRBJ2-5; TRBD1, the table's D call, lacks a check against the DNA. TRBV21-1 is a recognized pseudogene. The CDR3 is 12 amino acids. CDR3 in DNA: TGTGCCTTACCAGGGGGGCGGGAGACCCAGTACTTC. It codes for CALPGGRETQYF.

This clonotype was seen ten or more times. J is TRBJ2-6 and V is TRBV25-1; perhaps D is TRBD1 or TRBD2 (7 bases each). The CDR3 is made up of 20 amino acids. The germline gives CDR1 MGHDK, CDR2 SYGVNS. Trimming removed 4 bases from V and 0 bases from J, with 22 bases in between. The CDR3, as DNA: TGTGCCAGCAGTGCCCCTTCCAGGGGGGGTAAACTCTCTGGGGCCAACGTCCTGACTTTC. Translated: CASSAPSRGGKLSGANVLTF.

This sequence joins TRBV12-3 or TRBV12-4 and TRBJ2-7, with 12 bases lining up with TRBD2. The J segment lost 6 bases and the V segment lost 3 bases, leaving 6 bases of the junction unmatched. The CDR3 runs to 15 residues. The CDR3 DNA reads TGTGCCAGCAGTTTGAGACTAGCGGGGGTATCCGAGCAGTACTTC. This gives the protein CASSLRLAGVSEQYF.

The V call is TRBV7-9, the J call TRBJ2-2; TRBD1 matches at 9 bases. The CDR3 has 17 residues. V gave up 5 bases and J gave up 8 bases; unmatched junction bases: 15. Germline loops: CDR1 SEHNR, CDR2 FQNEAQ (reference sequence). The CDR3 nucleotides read TGTGCCAGCAGCGTGGGGAGTGGGACAGGGTCCCGAGGGGAGCTGTTTTTT. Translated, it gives CASSVGSGTGSRGELFF.